This TCR beta chain was retrieved from a study of cytomegalovirus exposure and HLA in healthy donors. PCR amplification relied on 60 Vbeta primers (plus 13 Jbeta primers). In the original workflow: Some 80 million unique TCR beta chains, some 9.9 million shared, were counted in a later analysis. Here immunoSEQ multiplex PCR was the method, and the copy in TCRdb shows in-frame clones only, minus some. The DNA gave D and trimming, while V, J and clone size come from that table. In the table there are 85,000 to 130,000 clones, around 80% of which are singletons. CDR1 and CDR2 (germline): SQVTM, ANQGSEA. With 5 bases clipped from V and 3 bases from J, the junction kept 14 bases outside the gene matches. The CDR3 is 16 amino acids. A word on this clone: Its target is unknown.

Study conclusions and caveats: CMV serostatus was the only recorded immune exposure for donors. The CMV antigen specificity of three CMV-associated chains was confirmed through in vitro analysis. Per a prior analysis, the majority of TCR beta V segments were productive roughly 90% or roughly 30% of the time.

The sample was PBMCs. The genes are TRBV29-1 and TRBJ2-3, with 7 bases identical to TRBD1. The sequence derives from a woman aged 18-29 years in good health and CMV-seropositive. This chain's CDR3 is CSVPPRGRGRTDTQYF. The CDR3 DNA follows: TGCAGCGTTCCACCGAGGGGGCGAGGGAGAACAGATACGCAGTATTTT.